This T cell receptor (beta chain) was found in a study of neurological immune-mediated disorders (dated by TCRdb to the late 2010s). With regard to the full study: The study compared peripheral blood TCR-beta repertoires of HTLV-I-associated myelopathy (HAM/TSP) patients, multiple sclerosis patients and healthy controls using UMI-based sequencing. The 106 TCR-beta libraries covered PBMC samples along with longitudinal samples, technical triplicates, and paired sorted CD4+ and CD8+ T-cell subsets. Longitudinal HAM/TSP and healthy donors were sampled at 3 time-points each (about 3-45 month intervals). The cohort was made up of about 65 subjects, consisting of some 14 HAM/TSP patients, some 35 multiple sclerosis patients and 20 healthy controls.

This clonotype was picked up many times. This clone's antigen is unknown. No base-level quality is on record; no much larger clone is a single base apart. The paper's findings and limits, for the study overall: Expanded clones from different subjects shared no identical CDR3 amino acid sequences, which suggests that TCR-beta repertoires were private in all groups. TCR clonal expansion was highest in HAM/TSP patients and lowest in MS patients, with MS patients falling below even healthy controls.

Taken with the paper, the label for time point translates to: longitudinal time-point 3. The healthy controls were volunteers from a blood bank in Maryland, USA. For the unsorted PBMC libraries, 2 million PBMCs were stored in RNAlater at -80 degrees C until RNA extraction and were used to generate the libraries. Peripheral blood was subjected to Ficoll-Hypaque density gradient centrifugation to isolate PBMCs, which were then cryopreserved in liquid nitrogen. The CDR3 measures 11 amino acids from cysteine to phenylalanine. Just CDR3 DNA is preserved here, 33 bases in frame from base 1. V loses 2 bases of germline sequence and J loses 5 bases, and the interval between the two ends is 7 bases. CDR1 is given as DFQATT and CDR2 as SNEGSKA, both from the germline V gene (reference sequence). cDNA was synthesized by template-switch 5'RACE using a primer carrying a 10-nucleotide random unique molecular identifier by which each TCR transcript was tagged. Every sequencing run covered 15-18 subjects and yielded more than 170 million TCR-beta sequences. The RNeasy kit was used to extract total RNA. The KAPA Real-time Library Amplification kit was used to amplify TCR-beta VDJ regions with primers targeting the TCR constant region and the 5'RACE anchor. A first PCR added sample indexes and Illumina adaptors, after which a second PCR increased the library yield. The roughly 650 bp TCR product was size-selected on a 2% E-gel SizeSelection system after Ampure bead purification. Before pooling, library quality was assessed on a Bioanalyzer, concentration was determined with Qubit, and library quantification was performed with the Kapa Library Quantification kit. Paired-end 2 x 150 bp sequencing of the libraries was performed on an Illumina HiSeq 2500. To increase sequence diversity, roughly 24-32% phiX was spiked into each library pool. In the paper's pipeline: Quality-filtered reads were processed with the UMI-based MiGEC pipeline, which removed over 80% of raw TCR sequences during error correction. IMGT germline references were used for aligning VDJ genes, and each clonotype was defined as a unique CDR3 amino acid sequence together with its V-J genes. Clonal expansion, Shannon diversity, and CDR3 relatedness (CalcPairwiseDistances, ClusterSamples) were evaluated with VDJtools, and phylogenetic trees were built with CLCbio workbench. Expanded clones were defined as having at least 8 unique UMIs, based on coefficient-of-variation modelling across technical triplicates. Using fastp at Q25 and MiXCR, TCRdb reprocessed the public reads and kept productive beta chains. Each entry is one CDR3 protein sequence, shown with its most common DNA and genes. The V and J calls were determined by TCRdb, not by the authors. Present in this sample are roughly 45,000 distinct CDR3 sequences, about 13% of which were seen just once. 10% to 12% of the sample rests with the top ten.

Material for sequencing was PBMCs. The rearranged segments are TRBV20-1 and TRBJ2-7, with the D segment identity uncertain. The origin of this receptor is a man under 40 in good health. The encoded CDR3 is CSARPLNEQYF. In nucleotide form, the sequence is TGCAGTGCTAGACCACTCAACGAGCAGTACTTC.